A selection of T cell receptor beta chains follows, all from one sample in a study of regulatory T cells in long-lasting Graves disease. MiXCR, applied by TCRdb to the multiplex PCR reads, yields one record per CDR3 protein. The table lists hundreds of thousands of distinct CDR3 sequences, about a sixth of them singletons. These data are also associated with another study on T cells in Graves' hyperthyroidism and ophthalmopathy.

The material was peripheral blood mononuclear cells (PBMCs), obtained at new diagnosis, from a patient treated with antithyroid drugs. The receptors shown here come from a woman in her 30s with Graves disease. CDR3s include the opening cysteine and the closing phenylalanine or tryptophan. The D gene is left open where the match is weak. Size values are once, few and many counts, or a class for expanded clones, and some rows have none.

CDR3aa: CASSLDQGNQPQHF
CDR3nt: TGTGCCAGCAGCTTAGATCAGGGGAATCAGCCCCAGCATTTT
abundance: NA
j_gene: TRBJ1-5
v_gene: TRBV7-9
d_gene: NA

CDR3aa: CASSFSPGADGNTIYF
CDR3nt: TGTGCCAGCAGTTTCTCGCCAGGGGCGGATGGAAACACCATATATTTT
abundance: few
j_gene: TRBJ1-3
v_gene: TRBV6-5
d_gene: NA

CDR3aa: CASSQGRQGVSAFF
CDR3nt: TGCGCCAGCAGCCAAGGGAGGCAGGGTGTATCGGCTTTCTTT
abundance: NA
j_gene: TRBJ1-1
v_gene: TRBV4-1
d_gene: NA

CDR3aa: CASSVGRSTDTQYF
CDR3nt: TGTGCCAGCAGCGTGGGGCGGAGCACAGATACGCAGTATTTT
abundance: many
j_gene: TRBJ2-3
v_gene: TRBV7-9
d_gene: NA

CDR3aa: CASTGTGNYEQYF
CDR3nt: TGTGCCAGCACCGGGACAGGGAACTACGAGCAGTACTTC
abundance: many
j_gene: TRBJ2-7
v_gene: TRBV28
d_gene: TRBD1

CDR3aa: CSAPGQDVGNTEAFF
CDR3nt: TGCAGTGCGCCCGGCCAGGATGTTGGGAACACTGAAGCTTTCTTT
abundance: many
j_gene: TRBJ1-1
v_gene: TRBV20-1
d_gene: NA

CDR3aa: CASSRDGDNQPQHF
CDR3nt: TGTGCCAGCAGTAGGGACGGAGACAATCAGCCCCAGCATTTT
abundance: few
j_gene: TRBJ1-5
v_gene: TRBV2
d_gene: NA

CDR3aa: CSANPGLDLGNEQFF
CDR3nt: TGCAGTGCCAACCCGGGACTAGACCTGGGCAATGAGCAGTTCTTC
abundance: few
j_gene: TRBJ2-1
v_gene: TRBV20-1
d_gene: TRBD2

CDR3aa: CASSWDKPYNEQFF
CDR3nt: TGTGCCAGCAGCTGGGACAAACCCTACAATGAGCAGTTCTTC
abundance: many
j_gene: TRBJ2-1
v_gene: TRBV28
d_gene: NA

CDR3aa: CASSQRADTQYF
CDR3nt: TGTGCCAGCAGCCAACGGGCAGATACGCAGTATTTT
abundance: many
j_gene: TRBJ2-3
v_gene: TRBV7-2
d_gene: NA

CDR3aa: CSTFGTSGRYEQYF
CDR3nt: TGCAGCACCTTCGGGACTAGCGGACGCTACGAGCAGTACTTC
abundance: many
j_gene: TRBJ2-7
v_gene: TRBV20-1
d_gene: TRBD2

CDR3aa: CASSPRASGNYEQYF
CDR3nt: TGTGCCAGCAGCCCTAGGGCTAGCGGCAACTACGAGCAGTACTTC
abundance: NA
j_gene: TRBJ2-7
v_gene: TRBV7-8
d_gene: TRBD2

CDR3aa: CASSSPGHDQPQHF
CDR3nt: TGTGCCAGCAGTTCCCCCGGACATGATCAGCCCCAGCATTTT
abundance: few
j_gene: TRBJ1-5
v_gene: TRBV28
d_gene: NA

CDR3aa: CASSPRTQGNEQFF
CDR3nt: TGTGCCAGCAGCCCTCGGACCCAGGGGAATGAGCAGTTCTTC
abundance: many
j_gene: TRBJ2-1
v_gene: TRBV7-9
d_gene: NA

CDR3aa: CASSEGVGTGSSNEKLFF
CDR3nt: TGTGCCAGCAGTGAAGGGGTTGGGACAGGAAGTTCTAATGAAAAACTGTTTTTT
abundance: many
j_gene: TRBJ1-4
v_gene: TRBV2
d_gene: TRBD1

CDR3aa: CASSLEALNQPQHF
CDR3nt: TGTGCCAGCAGCCTAGAGGCGCTCAATCAGCCCCAGCATTTT
abundance: NA
j_gene: TRBJ1-5
v_gene: TRBV2
d_gene: NA

CDR3aa: CASSVAEGTGNYEQYF
CDR3nt: TGTGCCAGCAGCGTAGCTGAAGGGACAGGGAACTACGAGCAGTACTTC
abundance: NA
j_gene: TRBJ2-7
v_gene: TRBV9
d_gene: TRBD1

CDR3aa: CASSFSSLAGVGYNEQFF
CDR3nt: TGTGCCAGCAGCTTCAGCTCCTTAGCGGGAGTGGGCTACAATGAGCAGTTCTTC
abundance: many
j_gene: TRBJ2-1
v_gene: TRBV11-2
d_gene: TRBD2

CDR3aa: CSATRGNQPQHF
CDR3nt: TGCAGTGCTACCAGGGGCAATCAGCCCCAGCATTTT
abundance: few
j_gene: TRBJ1-5
v_gene: TRBV20-1
d_gene: NA

CDR3aa: CASSPSGGATDTQYF
CDR3nt: TGTGCCAGCTCACCATCGGGAGGGGCCACAGATACGCAGTATTTT
abundance: many
j_gene: TRBJ2-3
v_gene: TRBV18
d_gene: TRBD2

CDR3aa: CSARELRDSNQPQHF
CDR3nt: TGCAGTGCTAGAGAACTCCGGGACAGCAATCAGCCCCAGCATTTT
abundance: NA
j_gene: TRBJ1-5
v_gene: TRBV20-1
d_gene: NA

CDR3aa: CSAPRFGLAGGRGPREQYF
CDR3nt: TGCAGTGCTCCGAGATTTGGGCTAGCGGGAGGGCGGGGCCCTCGGGAGCAGTACTTC
abundance: many
j_gene: TRBJ2-7
v_gene: TRBV20-1
d_gene: TRBD2

CDR3aa: CASSFLVSGEDNEQFF
CDR3nt: TGTGCCAGCAGTTTCCTGGTTAGCGGGGAGGACAATGAGCAGTTCTTC
abundance: many
j_gene: TRBJ2-1
v_gene: TRBV27
d_gene: TRBD2

CDR3aa: CSVGLDGYTF
CDR3nt: TGCAGCGTTGGGTTGGATGGCTACACCTTC
abundance: few
j_gene: TRBJ1-2
v_gene: TRBV29-1
d_gene: NA

CDR3aa: CSAAGVSYNEQFF
CDR3nt: TGCAGTGCGGCGGGAGTTAGCTACAATGAGCAGTTCTTC
abundance: many
j_gene: TRBJ2-1
v_gene: TRBV20-1
d_gene: TRBD2

CDR3aa: CASSLAAGEAFF
CDR3nt: TGCGCCAGCAGCTTGGCCGCAGGTGAAGCTTTCTTT
abundance: many
j_gene: TRBJ1-1
v_gene: TRBV5-1
d_gene: NA

CDR3aa: CSVSGFSGNTIYF
CDR3nt: TGCAGCGTTTCAGGGTTCTCTGGAAACACCATATATTTT
abundance: few
j_gene: TRBJ1-3
v_gene: TRBV29-1
d_gene: NA

CDR3aa: CASSQGPGGYEQFF
CDR3nt: TGTGCCAGCAGCCAAGGCCCAGGGGGCTATGAGCAGTTCTTC
abundance: many
j_gene: TRBJ2-1
v_gene: TRBV3-1
d_gene: TRBD1

CDR3aa: CASAWARGDFVFF
CDR3nt: TGTGCCAGTGCCTGGGCTAGAGGGGATTTTGTGTTCTTC
abundance: few
j_gene: TRBJ2-1
v_gene: TRBV19
d_gene: NA

CDR3aa: CASTPGDSSYNEQFF
CDR3nt: TGTGCCAGCACGCCCGGGGACAGCTCCTACAATGAGCAGTTCTTC
abundance: many
j_gene: TRBJ2-1
v_gene: TRBV2
d_gene: TRBD1